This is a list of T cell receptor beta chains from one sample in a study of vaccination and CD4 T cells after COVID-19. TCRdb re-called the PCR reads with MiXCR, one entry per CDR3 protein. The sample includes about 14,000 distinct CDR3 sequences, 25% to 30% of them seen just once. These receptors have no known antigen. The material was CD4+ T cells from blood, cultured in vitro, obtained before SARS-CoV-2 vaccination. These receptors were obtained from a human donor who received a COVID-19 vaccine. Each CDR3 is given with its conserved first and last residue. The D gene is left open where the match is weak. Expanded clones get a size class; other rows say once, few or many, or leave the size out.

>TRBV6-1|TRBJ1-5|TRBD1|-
TGTGCCACCTCGGGACAGGGGGCAGGGAGCAATCAGCCCCAGCATTTT
CATSGQGAGSNQPQHF
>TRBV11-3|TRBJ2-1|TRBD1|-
TGTGCCAGCAGCCTCAGACAGGGCCTTTCCTACAATGAGCAGTTCTTC
CASSLRQGLSYNEQFF
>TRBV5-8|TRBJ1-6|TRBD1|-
TGTGCCAGCAGCTTGTGGCAGGGGGCCAACAATTCACCCCTCCACTTT
CASSLWQGANNSPLHF
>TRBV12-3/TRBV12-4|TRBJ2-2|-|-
TGTGCCAGCAGTCCCCTTGAGTTCACCGGGGAGCTGTTTTTT
CASSPLEFTGELFF
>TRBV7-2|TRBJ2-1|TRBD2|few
TGTGCCAGTTCCCAAGCGGGGGTGGCCGGGGAGCAGTTCTTC
CASSQAGVAGEQFF
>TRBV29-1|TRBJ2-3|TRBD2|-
TGCAGCGTCCATAGCGGGGGGGCAGGAGATACGCAGTATTTT
CSVHSGGAGDTQYF
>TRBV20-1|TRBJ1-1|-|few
TGCAGTGCTAGTTACACGAACACTGAAGCTTTCTTT
CSASYTNTEAFF
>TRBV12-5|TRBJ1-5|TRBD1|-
TGTGCTAGTGGTTCGGGACAGGGGCGGAATCAGCCCCAGCATTTT
CASGSGQGRNQPQHF
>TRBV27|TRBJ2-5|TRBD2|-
TGTGCCAGCAGCCCCGGGACTAGCGGCCAAGAGACCCAGTACTTC
CASSPGTSGQETQYF
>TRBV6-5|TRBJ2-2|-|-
TGTGCCAGCAGTTACTCGGCACAGGGCTGGGAGCTGTTTTTT
CASSYSAQGWELFF
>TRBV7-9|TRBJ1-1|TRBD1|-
TGTGCCAGCAGCAAAGGGACAGGCGGGTACACTGAAGCTTTCTTT
CASSKGTGGYTEAFF
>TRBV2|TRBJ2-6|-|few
TGTGCCAGCCTGAATTCCGGGGCCAACGTCCTGACTTTC
CASLNSGANVLTF
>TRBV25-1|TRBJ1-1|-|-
TGTGCCAGCAGGGTTTACGGGGAGGGCACTGAAGCTTTCTTT
CASRVYGEGTEAFF
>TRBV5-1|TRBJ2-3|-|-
TGCGCCAGCAGCTTCCGGGACGGAAAAGATACGCAGTATTTT
CASSFRDGKDTQYF
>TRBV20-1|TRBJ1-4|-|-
TGCAGTGCTAGAGAGGCCGCAACTAATGAAAAACCGTTTTTT
CSAREAATNEKPFF
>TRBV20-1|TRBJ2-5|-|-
TGCAGTGCCGTCCGCAGAAGTGTCCAAGAGACCCAGTACTTC
CSAVRRSVQETQYF
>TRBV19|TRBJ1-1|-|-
TGTGCCAGTAGTATGGGAATCAGGGCGACTGAAGCTTTCTTT
CASSMGIRATEAFF
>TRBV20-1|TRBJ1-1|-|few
TGCAGTGCTAGAGGACAGGCCCTAGAGGAGGCTTTCTTT
CSARGQALEEAFF
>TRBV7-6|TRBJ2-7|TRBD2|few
TGTGCCAGCAGCCGGGGGGCCTACGAGCAGTACTTC
CASSRGAYEQYF
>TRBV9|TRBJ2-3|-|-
TGTGCCAGCAGCGTTCCCAGGTGGGGCGGTTACAGACGGCCGGATACGCAGTATTTT
CASSVPRWGGYRRPDTQYF
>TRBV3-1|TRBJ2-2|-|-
TGTGCCAGCAGCCCTAGGGGGGTTGCCGTCGGGGAGCTGTTTTTT
CASSPRGVAVGELFF
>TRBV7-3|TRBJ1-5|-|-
TGTGCCAGCAGCTTTTCGTGGAATCAGCCCCAGCATTTT
CASSFSWNQPQHF
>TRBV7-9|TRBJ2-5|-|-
TGTGCCAGCAGCTTTTGGTCCATTCAAGAGACCCAGTACTTC
CASSFWSIQETQYF
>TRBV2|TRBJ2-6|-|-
TGTGCCAGCAGGGAGAACTCTGGGGCCAACGTCCTGACTTTC
CASRENSGANVLTF
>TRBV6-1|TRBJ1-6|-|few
TGTGCCAGCAGGTTCACAGGGCTAGTTAATTCACCCCTCCACTTT
CASRFTGLVNSPLHF
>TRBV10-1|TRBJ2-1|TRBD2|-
TGCGCCAGCAGTGAAGGGACTAGTACCTACAATGAGCAGTTCTTC
CASSEGTSTYNEQFF
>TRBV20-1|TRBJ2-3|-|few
TGCAGTCTGGGGCGCGGAACAGATACGCAGTATTTT
CSLGRGTDTQYF
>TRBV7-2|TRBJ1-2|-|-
TGTGCCAGCAGCTTATCGACTGGTAACTATGGCTACACCTTC
CASSLSTGNYGYTF
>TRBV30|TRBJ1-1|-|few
TGTGCCTGGAGTGTTGATCAAGGGGTTATTACTGAAGCTTTCTTT
CAWSVDQGVITEAFF
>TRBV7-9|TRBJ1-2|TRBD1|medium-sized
TGTGCCAGCAGCTTAGGGACAGACAGGGGCCGTCGCTATGGCTACACCTTC
CASSLGTDRGRRYGYTF
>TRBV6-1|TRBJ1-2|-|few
TGTGCCAGCAGTAAACAGGGCGGAGGCTACACCTTC
CASSKQGGGYTF
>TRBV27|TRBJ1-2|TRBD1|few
TGTGCCAGCAGGGCGAACAGGGGGGCAATAGGCAGTGGCTACACCTTC
CASRANRGAIGSGYTF
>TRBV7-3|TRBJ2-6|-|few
TGTGCCAGCAGTAAGGACATCTCTGGGGCCAACGTCCTGACTTTC
CASSKDISGANVLTF
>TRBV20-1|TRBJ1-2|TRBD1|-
TGCAGTGCCGATTTCGGGACAGGGAACAATGGCTACACCTTC
CSADFGTGNNGYTF
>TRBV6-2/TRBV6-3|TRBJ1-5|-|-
TGTGCCAGCAATTACAGGTCAGGTATGAGCAATCAGCCCCAGCATTTT
CASNYRSGMSNQPQHF
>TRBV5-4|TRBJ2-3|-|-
TGTGCCAGCAGCACGGGTGCTAGCACAGATACGCAGTATTTT
CASSTGASTDTQYF
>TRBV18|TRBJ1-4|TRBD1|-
TGTGCCAGCTCTGCGGACAGGGCGAGAAATGAAAAACTGTTTTTT
CASSADRARNEKLFF
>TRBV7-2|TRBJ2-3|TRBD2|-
TGTGCCAGCAGCTCTCGGACTAGCGGAACACGCACAGATACGCTGTATTTT
CASSSRTSGTRTDTLYF
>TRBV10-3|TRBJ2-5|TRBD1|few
TGTGCCATAGGGACAGGCCAAGAGACCCAGTACTTC
CAIGTGQETQYF
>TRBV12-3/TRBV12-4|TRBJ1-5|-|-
TGTGCCAGCAGTTCCAGCCCGAACAGGGATCAGCCCCAGCATTTT
CASSSSPNRDQPQHF
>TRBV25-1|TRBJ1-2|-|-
TGTGCCAGCAGTGAAACACTTGGCCGCTACACCTTC
CASSETLGRYTF
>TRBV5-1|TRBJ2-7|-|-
TGCGCCAGCAGCTTGGCTGTTTTGGGATACGAGCAGTACTTC
CASSLAVLGYEQYF
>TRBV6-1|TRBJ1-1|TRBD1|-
TGTGCCAGCACCACCCGACAGGGGGCGCTGAACACTGAAGCTTTCTTT
CASTTRQGALNTEAFF
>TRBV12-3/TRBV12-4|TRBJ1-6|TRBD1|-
TGTGCCAGCAGGACAGGGAGCTCCTATAATTCACCCCTCCACTTT
CASRTGSSYNSPLHF
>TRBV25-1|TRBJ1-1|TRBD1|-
TGTGCCAGCAGTGTCGGGGGGGACAGGGACATGAACACTGAAGCTTTCTTT
CASSVGGDRDMNTEAFF
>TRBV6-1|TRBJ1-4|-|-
TGTGCCAGCAGTGATGCCCGGGCCTCTAATGAAAAACTGTTTTTT
CASSDARASNEKLFF
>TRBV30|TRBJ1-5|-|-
TGTGCCTGGAGGGACAGTAGCAATCAGCCCCAGCATTTT
CAWRDSSNQPQHF
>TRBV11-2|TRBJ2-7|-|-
TGTGCCAGCAGAGCTTCCCAGGGTGTCGAGCAGTACTTC
CASRASQGVEQYF
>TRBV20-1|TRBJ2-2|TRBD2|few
TGCAGTGCTAGAAACGCTGGGACTAGCGGGGGCGCGAGCACCGGGGAGCTGTTTTTT
CSARNAGTSGGASTGELFF
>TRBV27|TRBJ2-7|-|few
TGTGCCAGCACCCCTTTAGGGGGTAGGGCGGGTGAGCAGTACTTC
CASTPLGGRAGEQYF
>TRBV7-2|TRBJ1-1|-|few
TGTGCCAGCAGCTTAGTCGGTGCCCCGAACACTGAAGCTTTCTTT
CASSLVGAPNTEAFF
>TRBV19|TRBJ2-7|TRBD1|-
TGTGCCAGTAGTATAACACCGGGACAGGGATTATACGAGCAGTACTTC
CASSITPGQGLYEQYF